This T cell receptor (beta chain) was sequenced for a study of vaccination and CD4 T cells after COVID-19. Study as a whole: Two of the convalescents were Hispanic, and convalescents were six males and four females. Cells received overlapping spike peptides from SARS-CoV-2, HCoV-NL63, HCoV-OC43 and HCoV-229E as stimulation. The post-COVID sampling time was a median about 95 days after diagnosis, ranging from 35 to 161.

The Oncomine TCR Beta short-read assay was what sequenced the DNA obtained from cultured CD4+ T cells. TCRdb independently ran MiXCR on the PCR reads; one entry per CDR3 protein. This table has about 16,000 distinct CDR3 sequences, around 61% appearing once. As to this clonotype: Its antigen is unknown.

Treatment in this sample: 10-day PBMC culture with coronavirus spike peptide pools or control peptides (ViraFEST assay). The clonotype originates from a human donor who had recovered from COVID-19. The sample comprised CD4+ T cells from blood, cultured in vitro.

The DNA for the CDR3 is TGTGCCAGCAGTCCGCTCGGGAATTTGCGGGTCACTGAAGCTTTCTTT. Translated: CASSPLGNLRVTEAFF. This sequence joins TRBV12-3 or TRBV12-4 and TRBJ1-1, with D uncertain. Trimming removed 5 bases at V and 4 bases at J, with 20 bases between. The CDR3 sequence is 16 residues long.